This TCR beta chain came from a study of post-analysis software for immune sequencing data. Overall study results and limits: In patients, 4 to 6 TRBV segments were more frequent than in controls, with TRBV5-6, TRBV5-1 and TRBV20-1 among them. The study found significantly lower normalized Chao1 diversity in multiple sclerosis patients than in controls. By F measure, samples from a shared preparation batch strongly co-clustered.

V lost 3 bases, J lost 3 bases, and 9 bases stayed unmatched. The CDR3 spans 17 residues. In germline, CDR1 is SQVTM, CDR2 ANQGSEA. Included in the TCR beta cDNA libraries were unique molecular identifiers. Input populations of 1 to 10 million T cells gave rise to approximately 500,000 cDNA molecules. TCRdb ran MiXCR on the PCR reads and lists one entry per CDR3 protein. This sample has roughly 800,000 distinct CDR3 sequences, with less than 35% found just once. This clonotype has more than one count but fewer than ten. Its antigen is not identified. This rearrangement joins TRBV29-1 to TRBJ2-6; 9 nucleotides match TRBD1. The receptor comes from a girl aged 5-17 years with multiple sclerosis. Sequencing used blood. This CDR3 reads CSVDSWDRAFGANVLTF. DNA for the CDR3: TGCAGCGTTGACAGCTGGGACAGGGCTTTTGGGGCCAACGTCCTGACTTTC. Using reference TRBV29-1 and TRBJ2-6 for the parts outside the CDR3, the full variable domain is SAVISQKPSRDICQRGTSLTIQCQVDSQVTMMFWYRQQPGQSLTLIATANQGSEATYESGFVIDKFPISRPNLTFSTLTVSNMSPEDSSIYLCSVDSWDRAFGANVLTFGAGSRLTVL.